The 5 T cell receptor beta chains listed next were all sequenced from one sample in a study of CD8+CD57+ T cells in acquired aplastic anemia. CDR3 and TCR beta VDJ profiling relied on a genomic DNA template. TCRdb analysed the reads with MiXCR anew, one entry per CDR3 protein. The sample yields 260,000 or so distinct CDR3 sequences, around 46% seen once. Patients chosen for sequencing had CD8+CD57+ cells that had expanded, as shown by flow cytometry. The sample taken for sequencing was sorted CD4+, CD8+, or CD8+CD57+ T cells (not recorded which) from PBMCs. Every receptor here comes from a human donor with aplastic anemia.

V is TRBV12-3 or TRBV12-4 and J is TRBJ1-5; maybe TRBD1 (5 bases). The V gene lost 5 bases and the J gene lost 2 bases, with 22 bases spanning the gap. CDR3 size: 18 residues. The CDR3 spells CASSEEYRAGRRNQPQHF. CDR3 DNA sequence: TGTGCCAGCAGTGAAGAATATAGAGCAGGGAGACGCAATCAGCCCCAGCATTTT.

The sample holds many counts of this clonotype. The V and J genes are TRBV6-5 and TRBJ1-1, with D possibly being TRBD1 (6 bases). The CDR3 totals 13 residues. Germline CDR1 and CDR2: MNHEY and SVGAGI. V lost 4 bases and J lost 5, with 11 bases in between. CDR3 DNA: TGTGCCAGCAGTTTACAGGGCGGGACTGAAGCTTTCTTT. As protein: CASSLQGGTEAFF.

In its sample, this clonotype was seen many times. V and J are TRBV28 and TRBJ1-2; 10 nucleotides match TRBD1. This CDR3 region has 15 residues. Germline CDR1 is MDHEN and CDR2 is SYDVKM. V trimming: 6 bases; J trimming: 4 bases; junction bases outside the gene matches: 8. The CDR3 is CASSQDRGLIYGYTF. The CDR3 DNA sequence: TGTGCCAGCAGCCAGGACAGGGGGTTAATCTATGGCTACACCTTC.

Turning to this clonotype: A read error may account for a junction end that differs from germline. V gene TRBV24-1 combines with J gene TRBJ1-1; 10 nucleotides match TRBD1. CDR3 size: 13 residues. Germline V CDR1 and CDR2: KGHDR, SFDVKD. Here the CDR3 reads CAARTTGGAEAFF. The CDR3 DNA follows: TGTGCCGCCAGAACGACAGGGGGCGCTGAAGCTTTCTTT.

In its sample, this clonotype was seen a few times. The V gene is TRBV5-6, the J gene TRBJ1-1; weak D call: TRBD1 (5 bases). Trimming left V 4 bases short and J 6 bases short, with 19 bases between. CDR1 SGHDT and CDR2 YYEEEE come from the germline V gene. This CDR3 is 15 amino acids long. CDR3 loop: CASSLPTPGTPEAFF. DNA of the CDR3: TGTGCCAGCAGCCTACCGACCCCCGGGACGCCTGAAGCTTTCTTT.